This is a list of T cell receptor beta chains from one sample in a study of blood T cells in healthy people across ages. Via MiXCR, TCRdb re-called the 5' RACE reads, giving one row per CDR3 protein. Of more than 650,000 distinct CDR3 sequences in the sample, 50% to 65% were seen once. Sequencing input: blood. The receptors originated from a man at least 80 years old in good health. The CDR3 runs from the conserved cysteine through the conserved F or W. The D gene is left open where the match is weak. Some rows have no size entry. The others give once, few or many, or a class for an expanded clone.

TRBD1,TRBV28,-,TRBJ2-7,TGTGCCAGCAGCTCACCGACGACAGGGAGTAACGGCGAGCAGTACTTC,CASSSPTTGSNGEQYF
TRBD1,TRBV12-3/TRBV12-4,few,TRBJ2-1,TGTGCCAGCAGTTCGACAGGGGGCAAAGGAGCCAATGAGCAGTTCTTC,CASSSTGGKGANEQFF
TRBD1,TRBV6-6,-,TRBJ2-5,TGTGCCAGCAGACCTGACAGGGGAGAGACCCAGTACTTC,CASRPDRGETQYF
TRBD2,TRBV25-1,-,TRBJ2-5,TGTGCCAGCAACCTAGCGGGGACACAAGAGACCCAGTACTTC,CASNLAGTQETQYF
-,TRBV7-2,-,TRBJ1-4,TGTGCCAGCAGCTTAGATCAGGGCCAGTTTCGAAAACCGTTTTTT,CASSLDQGQFRKPFF
-,TRBV20-1,-,TRBJ1-4,TGCAGTGCCCGGGATCAGGCTGAAAAACTGTTTTTT,CSARDQAEKLFF
-,TRBV2,many,TRBJ2-7,TGTGCCAGCTCGAGGGATTTTACCTACGAGCAGTACTTC,CASSRDFTYEQYF
-,TRBV7-2,few,TRBJ1-2,TGTGCCAGCAGCTTAGGAAATCCGGACAATGGCTACACCTTC,CASSLGNPDNGYTF
TRBD2,TRBV20-1,-,TRBJ2-3,TGCAGTGCTGGGTCACTAGCGGGAGGCTCAGGGTATTTT,CSAGSLAGGSGYF
-,TRBV12-3/TRBV12-4,few,TRBJ1-1,TGTGCCAGCACCGAATCCCCGACACGGCCGGTCACTGAAGCTTTCTTT,CASTESPTRPVTEAFF
-,TRBV7-9,-,TRBJ2-3,TGTGCCAGCACCGGGGTTAGACAGTCGCTCGTAGATACGCGGTATTTT,CASTGVRQSLVDTRYF
-,TRBV5-1,-,TRBJ1-4,TGCGCCAGCAGCGTCGGGACGGGAGACGAAAAACTGTTTTTT,CASSVGTGDEKLFF
-,TRBV20-1,once,TRBJ2-1,TGCAGTGCTAGTTTGACGGGCAATGAGCAGTTCTTC,CSASLTGNEQFF
-,TRBV7-9,-,TRBJ2-7,TGTGCCAGCAGCTTAGGAAAGAGCTCCTACGAGCAGTACTTC,CASSLGKSSYEQYF
-,TRBV21-1,few,TRBJ2-5,TGTGCCAGCAGACCCTCGAAGGACAGGGTTACCGACCAAGAGACCCAGTACTTC,CASRPSKDRVTDQETQYF
-,TRBV12-3/TRBV12-4,few,TRBJ2-1,TGTGCCAGCAGATTGACCAAGGGGCTAAGCAATGAGCAGTTCTTC,CASRLTKGLSNEQFF
-,TRBV29-1,-,TRBJ2-7,TGCAGCTTCGGCGGGGCTGGGGAGCAGTACTTC,CSFGGAGEQYF
-,TRBV6-5,-,TRBJ2-2,TGTGCCAGCAGAGGCGTTGCCATCCGGGAGCTGTTTTTT,CASRGVAIRELFF
TRBD2,TRBV29-1,few,TRBJ2-3,TGCAGCGTTGATGCGGGGGGCACAGATACGCAGTATTTT,CSVDAGGTDTQYF
TRBD2,TRBV7-2,-,TRBJ2-5,TGTGCCAGCAGCTTTTCATCGCGGGGGGGAGAGACCCAGTACTTC,CASSFSSRGGETQYF
-,TRBV3-1,-,TRBJ1-2,TGTGCCAGCAGCCAAGGAGGAAGGGTCGGCTACAGCTTC,CASSQGGRVGYSF
-,TRBV7-6,-,TRBJ2-1,TGTGCCAGCAGCGCGGCTAGCGCTTGGAATGAGCAGTTCTTC,CASSAASAWNEQFF
-,TRBV5-1,-,TRBJ1-1,TGCGCCAGCAGCACTTCGCGCATGAACACTGAAGCTTTCTTT,CASSTSRMNTEAFF
TRBD2,TRBV11-3,-,TRBJ2-1,TGTGCCAGCAAGCTTATGCGGGAGAGGCTTGTCAATGAGCAGTTCTTC,CASKLMRERLVNEQFF
-,TRBV9,once,TRBJ1-1,TGTGCCAGCAGCGTAGGACCGGATGGAACTGAAGCTTTCTTT,CASSVGPDGTEAFF
TRBD1,TRBV9,-,TRBJ2-1,TGTGCCAGTGCTGAGGACAGGGGGCGAAAGGCTGAGCAGTTCTTC,CASAEDRGRKAEQFF
TRBD1,TRBV24-1,-,TRBJ2-2,TGTGCCACCAGTGAATGGACAGGGGGCACCGGGGAGCTGTTTTTT,CATSEWTGGTGELFF
-,TRBV3-1,-,TRBJ1-6,TGTGCCAGCAGCCAAGATATGGTAACGGACTATAATTCACCCCTCCACTTT,CASSQDMVTDYNSPLHF
-,TRBV24-1,-,TRBJ1-5,TGTGCCACCAGTGATCGCGCACTAGATCAGCCCCAGCATTTT,CATSDRALDQPQHF
-,TRBV9,-,TRBJ2-7,TGTGCCAGCAGCGTAGGGATCCGGACGCTAGCTGACGTTACCTACGAGCAGTACTTC,CASSVGIRTLADVTYEQYF